This T cell receptor beta chain was sequenced during a study of PD-1 blockade in classical Hodgkin lymphoma. Study results and caveats: Complete responders showed a baseline diversity that resembled the diversity of newly diagnosed patients. Baseline TCR diversity was reportedly lower in newly diagnosed patients than healthy donors. In CD4+ cells, TCR diversity went up significantly by C4D1, but in CD8+ cells it did not.

This clone showed up just once. The antigen is not known. Trimming removed 9 bases at V and 8 bases at J, with 19 bases between. The CDR3 sequence is 14 residues long. Looked up from germline, CDR1 is LNHNV and CDR2 is YYDKDF (reference sequence). Method: immunoSEQ multiplex PCR; TCRdb's copy keeps in-frame clones and lacks some. The table lists around 99,000 clones, roughly four fifths of them singletons. All trial patients relapsed after autologous stem cell transplantation. The chain is built from TRBV15 and TRBJ2-2; D is unclear. This TCR was recovered from a human donor with classical Hodgkin lymphoma. The specimen was peripheral blood mononuclear cells (PBMCs), collected before the second cycle of nivolumab. CDR3 in amino acids: CATSQAAVAGELFF. The CDR3 DNA reads TGTGCCACATCTCAGGCCGCGGTGGCGGGGGAGCTGTTTTTT.